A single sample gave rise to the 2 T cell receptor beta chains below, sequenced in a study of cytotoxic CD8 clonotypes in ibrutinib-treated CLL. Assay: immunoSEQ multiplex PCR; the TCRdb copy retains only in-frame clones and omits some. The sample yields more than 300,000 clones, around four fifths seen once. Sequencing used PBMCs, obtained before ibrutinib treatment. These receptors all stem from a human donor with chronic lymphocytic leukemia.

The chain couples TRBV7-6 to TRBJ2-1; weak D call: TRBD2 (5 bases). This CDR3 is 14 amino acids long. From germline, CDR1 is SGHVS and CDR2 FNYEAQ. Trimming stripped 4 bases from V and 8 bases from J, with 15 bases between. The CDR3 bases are TGTGCCAGCAGCTCGGACCCGAGGGTTGATGAGCAGTTCTTC. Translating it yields CASSSDPRVDEQFF.

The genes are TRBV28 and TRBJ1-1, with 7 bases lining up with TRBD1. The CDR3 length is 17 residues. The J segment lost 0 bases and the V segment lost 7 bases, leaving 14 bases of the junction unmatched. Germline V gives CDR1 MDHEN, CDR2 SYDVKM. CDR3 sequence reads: CASNPPTGVGMNTEAFF. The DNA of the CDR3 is TGTGCCAGCAATCCCCCCACAGGGGTCGGGATGAACACTGAAGCTTTCTTT.